Listed below are T cell receptor beta chains from one sample, sequenced in a study of blood T cell repertoires in COVID-19. Data came from immunoSEQ multiplex PCR; TCRdb stores just in-frame clones and leaves some out. The sample lists about 80,000 clones; about 85% were seen once. The sequencing input was peripheral blood. These receptors were collected from a human donor in a cohort sampled during active COVID-19. Each CDR3 is given with its conserved first and last residue. D genes are given only for firm matches. Clone size appears in some rows only: once, few, many, or a class for an expanded clone.

J: TRBJ1-1
V: TRBV2
D: TRBD1
size: .
CDR3: CASNGQGVSGTEAFF
DNA: TGTGCCAGCAACGGACAGGGGGTCTCGGGAACTGAAGCTTTCTTT

J: TRBJ2-3
V: TRBV6-6
D: .
size: .
CDR3: CASSYSSDTQYF
DNA: TGTGCCAGCAGTTACTCCTCCGATACGCAGTATTTT

J: TRBJ2-5
V: TRBV29-1
D: TRBD2
size: once
CDR3: CSVTSGQETQYF
DNA: TGCAGCGTGACTAGCGGACAAGAGACCCAGTACTTC

J: TRBJ2-7
V: TRBV6-6
D: .
size: .
CDR3: CASSSSGSGSIYEQYF
DNA: TGTGCCAGCAGTTCCAGTGGGAGCGGATCAATCTACGAGCAGTACTTC

J: TRBJ1-6
V: TRBV4-2
D: TRBD1
size: .
CDR3: CASSSGQGYSPLHF
DNA: TGTGCCAGCAGCTCCGGACAGGGCTATTCACCCCTCCACTTT

J: TRBJ2-7
V: TRBV6-5
D: TRBD2
size: .
CDR3: CASSDQRGYDEQYF
DNA: TGTGCCAGCAGCGATCAGCGGGGGTACGACGAGCAGTACTTC

J: TRBJ2-1
V: TRBV5-1
D: TRBD1
size: .
CDR3: CASSRGQGINNEQFF
DNA: TGCGCCAGCAGCAGGGGACAGGGTATCAACAATGAGCAGTTCTTC

J: TRBJ2-1
V: TRBV5-6
D: .
size: .
CDR3: CASSDSGPYNEQFF
DNA: TGTGCCAGCAGTGATAGCGGCCCCTACAATGAGCAGTTCTTC

J: TRBJ1-3
V: TRBV6-1
D: TRBD1
size: .
CDR3: CASSEAGLGGNTIYF
DNA: TGTGCCAGCAGTGAAGCGGGGCTAGGGGGCAACACCATATATTTT

J: TRBJ2-1
V: TRBV11-3
D: TRBD2
size: .
CDR3: CASSPGGSGGYNEQFF
DNA: TGTGCCAGCAGTCCCGGTGGTAGCGGGGGTTACAATGAGCAGTTCTTC

J: TRBJ1-5
V: TRBV24-1
D: TRBD1
size: few
CDR3: CATRDRVGNQPQHF
DNA: TGTGCCACCAGGGACAGGGTTGGCAATCAGCCCCAGCATTTT

J: TRBJ2-3
V: TRBV5-5
D: .
size: .
CDR3: CASSSRDDRDTQYF
DNA: TGTGCCAGCAGCTCGCGGGACGACCGGGATACGCAGTATTTT

J: TRBJ2-5
V: TRBV18
D: .
size: .
CDR3: CASSPPGGKETQYF
DNA: TGTGCCAGCTCACCACCTGGGGGCAAAGAGACCCAGTACTTC

J: TRBJ2-3
V: TRBV3-1/TRBV3-2
D: .
size: .
CDR3: CASSPRTDTQYF
DNA: TGTGCCAGCAGCCCCCGGACAGATACGCAGTATTTT

J: TRBJ2-2
V: TRBV7-9
D: TRBD1
size: .
CDR3: CASSLTGAAGELFF
DNA: TGTGCCAGCAGCCTGACAGGGGCAGCCGGGGAGCTGTTTTTT

J: TRBJ2-3
V: TRBV7-6
D: .
size: .
CDR3: CASSPTILDTQYF
DNA: TGTGCCAGCAGTCCAACCATACTAGATACGCAGTATTTT

J: TRBJ2-7
V: TRBV2
D: TRBD2
size: .
CDR3: CASSGTSGSQQYF
DNA: TGTGCCAGCAGCGGGACTAGCGGGAGCCAGCAGTACTTC

J: TRBJ1-2
V: TRBV19
D: .
size: .
CDR3: CASSPQGYYGYTF
DNA: TGTGCCAGTAGTCCCCAGGGATACTATGGCTACACCTTC

J: TRBJ1-1
V: TRBV9
D: .
size: once
CDR3: CASSVAGEIMNTEAFF
DNA: TGTGCCAGCAGCGTAGCGGGGGAAATCATGAACACTGAAGCTTTCTTT

J: TRBJ1-2
V: TRBV7-2
D: .
size: .
CDR3: CASSLQPTSGYTF
DNA: TGTGCCAGCAGCTTGCAACCGACAAGTGGCTACACCTTC

J: TRBJ1-4
V: TRBV19
D: .
size: .
CDR3: CASRPQVVLNEKLFF
DNA: TGTGCCAGTAGACCCCAGGTAGTGCTTAATGAAAAACTGTTTTTT

J: TRBJ1-5
V: TRBV6-7
D: .
size: .
CDR3: CAILQGHRYSNQPQHF
DNA: TGTGCCATTCTTCAGGGACACCGATATAGCAATCAGCCCCAGCATTTT

J: TRBJ2-5
V: TRBV19
D: TRBD1
size: .
CDR3: CASSSPPGQVQETQYF
DNA: TGTGCCAGTAGTTCTCCTCCGGGACAGGTGCAAGAGACCCAGTACTTC

J: TRBJ1-5
V: TRBV23-1
D: .
size: once
CDR3: CASGHTGRRSYSNQPQHF
DNA: TGCGCCAGCGGGCATACAGGGCGACGCTCGTATAGCAATCAGCCCCAGCATTTT

J: TRBJ2-2
V: TRBV7-3
D: TRBD2
size: .
CDR3: CASSFSGANTGELFF
DNA: TGTGCCAGCAGCTTTAGCGGGGCGAACACCGGGGAGCTGTTTTTT

J: TRBJ2-2
V: TRBV10-3
D: TRBD1
size: .
CDR3: CAISARGQENTGELFF
DNA: TGTGCCATCAGCGCCCGGGGACAGGAGAACACCGGGGAGCTGTTTTTT

J: TRBJ1-1
V: TRBV7-6
D: TRBD1
size: few
CDR3: CASSLRGRGNTEAFF
DNA: TGTGCCAGCAGCTTAAGGGGGCGCGGGAACACTGAAGCTTTCTTT

J: TRBJ2-1
V: TRBV5-1
D: TRBD2
size: .
CDR3: CASSLVASGNNEQFF
DNA: TGCGCCAGCAGCTTGGTGGCTAGCGGGAACAATGAGCAGTTCTTC

J: TRBJ2-5
V: TRBV9
D: TRBD2
size: few
CDR3: CASGGTSGRRETQYF
DNA: TGTGCCAGCGGCGGGACTAGCGGGAGGCGAGAGACCCAGTACTTC

J: TRBJ1-1
V: TRBV5-6
D: .
size: .
CDR3: CASSFRGSNTEAFF
DNA: TGTGCCAGCAGCTTTCGGGGGTCGAACACTGAAGCTTTCTTT

J: TRBJ2-3
V: TRBV19
D: .
size: .
CDR3: CASSIGSKRTDTQYF
DNA: TGTGCCAGTAGTATAGGGAGTAAACGCACAGATACGCAGTATTTT

J: TRBJ2-5
V: TRBV28
D: .
size: .
CDR3: CASSFVDGYRGADLRETQYF
DNA: TGTGCCAGCAGTTTTGTGGATGGGTACCGGGGGGCGGATCTCCGGGAGACCCAGTACTTC

J: TRBJ1-5
V: TRBV28
D: TRBD1
size: .
CDR3: CASSPTQGYSNQPQHF
DNA: TGTGCCAGCAGTCCAACACAGGGGTATAGCAATCAGCCCCAGCATTTT

J: TRBJ2-7
V: TRBV19
D: TRBD1
size: .
CDR3: CATQPLPGQSYEQYF
DNA: TGTGCGACACAGCCCCTTCCGGGACAGAGCTACGAGCAGTACTTC

J: TRBJ2-3
V: TRBV28
D: TRBD1
size: .
CDR3: CASSFQQGGTDTQYF
DNA: TGTGCCAGCAGTTTCCAGCAGGGGGGCACAGATACGCAGTATTTT

J: TRBJ1-5
V: TRBV5-6
D: .
size: once
CDR3: CASSWGGAISNQPQHF
DNA: TGTGCCAGCAGCTGGGGGGGAGCAATTAGCAATCAGCCCCAGCATTTT

J: TRBJ1-5
V: TRBV20-1
D: TRBD1
size: .
CDR3: CSASIWTGGERKPQHF
DNA: TGCAGTGCTAGTATCTGGACAGGGGGCGAAAGGAAACCCCAGCATTTT

J: TRBJ2-1
V: TRBV2
D: TRBD2
size: .
CDR3: CASSDWRSGTSGRNEQFF
DNA: TGTGCCAGCAGTGACTGGCGATCCGGGACTAGCGGGAGGAATGAGCAGTTCTTC

J: TRBJ1-4
V: TRBV18
D: TRBD1
size: .
CDR3: CASSPLGQGREKLFF
DNA: TGTGCCAGCTCACCACTAGGACAGGGAAGGGAAAAACTGTTTTTT

J: TRBJ2-6
V: TRBV11-2
D: .
size: .
CDR3: CASSSSTAGANVLTF
DNA: TGTGCCAGCAGCTCCAGTACCGCTGGGGCCAACGTCCTGACTTTC

J: TRBJ2-7
V: TRBV28
D: .
size: .
CDR3: CASSPTGDSYEQYF
DNA: TGTGCCAGCAGCCCGACAGGCGACTCCTACGAGCAGTACTTC

J: TRBJ2-3
V: TRBV3-1/TRBV3-2
D: .
size: .
CDR3: CASSQLDSRTDTQYF
DNA: TGTGCCAGCAGCCAACTGGACTCCCGCACAGATACGCAGTATTTT

J: TRBJ2-3
V: TRBV5-4
D: .
size: .
CDR3: CASSLGLDTDTQYF
DNA: TGTGCCAGCAGCTTGGGACTAGACACAGATACGCAGTATTTT

J: TRBJ2-2
V: TRBV28
D: .
size: .
CDR3: CASSFLGPASPGELFF
DNA: TGTGCCAGCAGTTTCTTGGGGCCAGCTAGTCCCGGGGAGCTGTTTTTT

J: TRBJ1-1
V: TRBV7-9
D: TRBD1
size: .
CDR3: CASSFQQGADTEAFF
DNA: TGTGCCAGCAGCTTTCAACAGGGGGCTGACACTGAAGCTTTCTTT

J: TRBJ2-3
V: TRBV6-1
D: .
size: .
CDR3: CASSAARGSDTQYF
DNA: TGTGCCAGCAGTGCAGCCAGGGGTTCAGATACGCAGTATTTT

J: TRBJ2-5
V: TRBV9
D: .
size: .
CDR3: CASSVVGTQRETQYF
DNA: TGTGCCAGCAGCGTAGTAGGGACTCAAAGGGAGACCCAGTACTTC

J: TRBJ2-2
V: TRBV5-4
D: TRBD2
size: .
CDR3: CASSMTSGLSSGELFF
DNA: TGTGCCAGCAGTATGACTAGCGGGCTATCTTCCGGGGAGCTGTTTTTT

J: TRBJ2-2
V: TRBV19
D: .
size: .
CDR3: CASSTTANTGELFF
DNA: TGTGCCAGTAGTACTACCGCGAACACCGGGGAGCTGTTTTTT

J: TRBJ2-3
V: TRBV12-3/TRBV12-4
D: .
size: .
CDR3: CASLPGGTDTQYF
DNA: TGTGCCAGTTTGCCAGGGGGCACAGATACGCAGTATTTT

J: TRBJ1-2
V: TRBV9
D: TRBD1
size: .
CDR3: CASSVATGQGYGYTF
DNA: TGTGCCAGCAGCGTAGCTACGGGACAGGGCTATGGCTACACCTTC

J: TRBJ2-1
V: TRBV27
D: .
size: .
CDR3: CASSLGTSSYNEQFF
DNA: TGTGCCAGCAGTTTAGGTACTAGCTCCTACAATGAGCAGTTCTTC

J: TRBJ1-1
V: TRBV20-1
D: TRBD1
size: once
CDR3: CSASSGGMNTEAFF
DNA: TGCAGTGCTAGTTCAGGGGGCATGAACACTGAAGCTTTCTTT

J: TRBJ2-7
V: TRBV20-1
D: .
size: .
CDR3: CSAPGDVEQYF
DNA: TGCAGTGCCCCGGGTGACGTCGAGCAGTACTTC

J: TRBJ1-4
V: TRBV7-2
D: TRBD1
size: .
CDR3: CASSHGTANEKLFF
DNA: TGTGCCAGCAGCCACGGGACAGCTAATGAAAAACTGTTTTTT

J: TRBJ2-3
V: TRBV4-2
D: .
size: .
CDR3: CASSQGAKTSPQYF
DNA: TGTGCCAGCAGCCAAGGGGCAAAAACTAGCCCGCAGTATTTT